The clone carrying this T cell receptor beta chain has only a few counts. The antigen is not known. This specimen belongs to a study of identical twins. Every sampled donor was Caucasian and healthy. In germline, CDR1 is DFQATT, CDR2 SNEGSKA (reference sequence). CDR3 size: 16 residues. The J segment lost 0 bases and the V segment lost 1 base, leaving 6 bases of the junction unmatched. The study's findings and limits: Insertion counts were lower in abundant cord blood beta clonotypes, a trend that memory repertoires did not show.

Each CDR3 protein gets one entry after TCRdb re-called the 5' RACE reads with MiXCR. The sample lists 450,000 to 500,000 distinct CDR3 sequences; roughly an eighth were seen once. Separately, the same data were catalogued under a study of yellow fever vaccine responses in identical twins.

Sequences were obtained from CD4+ T cells sorted from blood. This chain joins TRBV20-1 and TRBJ1-1; 9 bases are shared with TRBD1. The origin of this receptor is a woman aged 18 to 35 in good health. CDR3 protein: CSARVPGQGMNTEAFF. CDR3 DNA: TGCAGTGCTAGAGTTCCCGGACAGGGGATGAACACTGAAGCTTTCTTT.